This note documents a single T cell receptor beta chain sequence. V trimming: 4 bases; J trimming: 3 bases; junction bases outside the gene matches: 5. This CDR3 has 16 amino acids. Germline V lookup: CDR1 LGHDT, CDR2 YNNKEL (reference sequence). The data stem from a study of blood T cell repertoires in COVID-19. Study background: Sites across the United States, Italy and Spain contributed samples from acute and convalescent COVID-19. T cells, B-cell-depleted T cells, or PBMCs provided the cDNA or gDNA that served as material.

Source study methods: Reference gene primer amplification yielded estimated nucleated cell counts. The method was immunoSEQ multiplex PCR; TCRdb's version includes in-frame clones alone and lacks a portion of them. The V and J calls and clone size were taken over from that table, and D and trimming were inferred from the DNA. The sample yields 150,000 to 200,000 clones, around nine tenths seen once. What was sequenced was peripheral blood. The clonotype originates from a man aged 55 to 70 with active or convalescent COVID-19. This rearrangement joins TRBV3-1 (or the pseudogene TRBV3-2) to TRBJ1-6; TRBD1 matches at 8 bases. Here the CDR3 reads CASSRAGGIYNSPLHF. The CDR3 nucleotides read TGTGCCAGCAGCCGGGCAGGGGGCATCTATAATTCACCCCTCCACTTT.